The 28 T cell receptor beta chains below were found in one sample sequenced in a study of blood T cell repertoires in COVID-19 (TCRdb year 2020). Libraries were prepared through the immunoSEQ multiplex PCR assay. In its TCRdb copy, this immuneACCESS table keeps in-frame sequences only and misses some clones. Where compared with another copy, unresolved V genes explain less than half of these, and the others have no known cause. The sample yields about 430,000 clones; approximately 90% were counted once. More than 0.95% of the sample goes to the ten largest clones. Sequencing used PBMCs or T cells enriched from blood (not recorded which). Every receptor here comes from a man aged 25 to 45 who had recovered from COVID-19.

This chain uses TRBV27 with TRBJ2-7, with D perhaps matching TRBD2 (5 bases). The germline V gene has CDR1 MNHEY and CDR2 SMNVEV (reference sequence). Trimming removed 5 bases from V and 0 bases from J, with 17 bases in between. CDR3 length: 16 amino acids. CDR3 in DNA: TGTGCCAGCAGTCTCTATTGGACTGCCCTCTCCTACGAGCAGTACTTC. Protein sequence: CASSLYWTALSYEQYF.

V usage is TRBV7-2 and J usage is TRBJ2-2; D is possibly TRBD1 (6 bases). This CDR3 region has 15 residues. Between the trimmed V and J ends, which lost 6 bases and 6 bases, there was a span of 17 bases. Looked up from germline, CDR1 is SGHTA and CDR2 is FQGNSA. The CDR3 nucleotides read TGTGCCAGCAGACCTTCAGGGGCAAGGGCCGGGGAGCTGTTTTTT. Translating gives CASRPSGARAGELFF.

The CDR3 loop reads CASSPLGGNQPQHF. Here the CDR3 DNA reads TGTGCCAGCAGTCCCCTAGGCGGCAATCAGCCCCAGCATTTT. The chain has TRBV6-2 or TRBV6-3 and TRBJ1-5; D gene unclear. The CDR3 totals 14 residues. Germline V gene sequence: CDR1 MNHEY, CDR2 SVGEGT. V was clipped by 5 bases and J by 2 bases, with 10 bases between them.

This chain's CDR3 is CAWSLLTANYGYTF. The CDR3 bases are TGTGCCTGGAGTCTGTTGACAGCTAACTATGGCTACACCTTC. The chain couples TRBV30 to TRBJ1-2; a weak D match, TRBD1 (5 bases). The ends were cut back, 2 bases at V and 0 bases at J, with 10 bases in the middle. The CDR3 has 14 residues. Per germline, CDR1 GTSNPN and CDR2 SVGIG (reference sequence).

The chain couples TRBV7-9 to TRBJ1-3; 7 bases are shared with TRBD1. Per the germline V gene, CDR1 is SEHNR and CDR2 is FQNEAQ (reference sequence). The V and J ends lost 1 base and 0 bases, in that order; junction bases with no gene match: 6. The CDR3 spans 17 residues. Written as DNA, the CDR3 is TGTGCCAGCAGCTTAGGGACAGGCCCTATCTCTGGAAACACCATATATTTT. Translation gives CASSLGTGPISGNTIYF.

This clone was counted a few times. The chain links TRBV19 to TRBJ2-5; TRBD2 matches at 9 bases. V shed 6 bases, J shed 5 bases, and the junction held 10 bases outside the gene matches. This CDR3 region has 15 residues. Germline loops: CDR1 LNHDA, CDR2 SQIVND (reference sequence). In DNA form, the CDR3 reads TGTGCCAGTAGACCTAGCGGGACCATTACGGAGACCCAGTACTTC. Protein product: CASRPSGTITETQYF.

V usage is TRBV28 and J usage is TRBJ2-7; perhaps TRBD2 as D (5 bases). Germline V gene data show CDR1 as MDHEN and CDR2 as SYDVKM. Trimming pared 7 bases from V and 0 bases from J, leaving 7 bases between. The CDR3 is 12 amino acids. CDR3: CASIGSSYEQYF. In DNA form, the CDR3 reads TGTGCCAGCATTGGGAGCTCCTACGAGCAGTACTTC. The whole variable domain, remainder taken from reference TRBV28 and TRBJ2-7, is DVKVTQSSRYLVKRTGEKVFLECVQDMDHENMFWYRQDPGLGLRLIYFSYDVKMKEKGDIPEGYSVSREKKERFSLILESASTNQTSMYLCASIGSSYEQYFGPGTRLTVT.

The chain employs TRBV9 and TRBJ2-5; D gene ambiguous. This CDR3 has 14 residues. Trimming took off 1 base at V and 5 bases at J, with 12 bases between the two ends. Germline CDR1 SGDLS, CDR2 YYNGEE. The CDR3, as DNA: TGTGCCAGCAGCGTAAGTGGATACGGGGAGACCCAGTACTTC. It codes for CASSVSGYGETQYF.

The rearrangement links TRBV5-4 to TRBJ2-1; 7 bases match TRBD1. V lost 0 bases to trimming and J lost 3 bases; unmatched junction nucleotides: 3. This CDR3 is built from 15 residues. Germline-derived CDR1 and CDR2 are SGHNT and YYREEE (reference sequence). CDR3 in DNA: TGTGCCAGCAGCTTGGGAGGGGGCGGCTACAATGAGCAGTTCTTC. Translating gives CASSLGGGGYNEQFF.

The chain recombines TRBV7-2 with TRBJ1-5; D is undetermined. CDR3 size: 14 residues. The germline V and J ends were trimmed by 3 bases and 5 bases, with 11 bases remaining between them. The germline gives CDR1 SGHTA, CDR2 FQGNSA. The CDR3 region has the DNA TGTGCCAGCAGCTTTCATACGGCGGATCAGCCCCAGCATTTT. Its protein product is CASSFHTADQPQHF. Filled out from reference TRBV7-2 and TRBJ1-5, the complete variable domain reads GAGVSQSPSNKVTEKGKDVELRCDPISGHTALYWYRQSLGQGLEFLIYFQGNSAPDKSGLPSDRFSAERTGGSVSTLTIQRTQQEDSAVYLCASSFHTADQPQHFGDGTRLSIL.

CDR3 sequence reads: CASSDSGVWGYTF. CDR3 bases: TGTGCCAGCAGCGACTCAGGGGTGTGGGGCTACACCTTC. The genes are TRBV2 and TRBJ1-2; D might be TRBD1 (6 bases). Germline V CDR1 and CDR2: SNHLY, FYNNEI. V lost 6 bases, J lost 8 bases, and 16 bases lay in between. The CDR3 has 13 amino acids.

The CDR3 protein is CASRAGQGRALNEQFF. In DNA form, the CDR3 reads TGTGCCAGCAGGGCCGGACAGGGTAGGGCTCTCAATGAGCAGTTCTTC. This chain joins TRBV27 and TRBJ2-1; 8 nucleotides line up with TRBD1. Germline CDR1 is MNHEY and CDR2 is SMNVEV (reference sequence). The CDR3 contains 16 residues. V was clipped by 6 bases and J by 6 bases; unmatched bases: 13.

The V and J genes are TRBV3-1 (or the pseudogene TRBV3-2) and TRBJ1-2, with 9 bases fitting TRBD1. V dropped 3 bases and J dropped 3; count of bases not matched to a gene: 8. The CDR3 has 16 amino acids. Germline V gives CDR1 LGHDT, CDR2 YNNKEL (reference sequence). The CDR3 nucleotides are TGTGCCAGCAGCCAGATGGTAGACAGGGGGTACTATGGCTACACCTTC. It is translated as CASSQMVDRGYYGYTF.

The rearrangement links TRBV5-4 to TRBJ2-5; maybe TRBD1 (6 bases). The CDR3 is 14 residues long. V lost 4 bases and J lost 5, with 15 bases in between. Germline V lookup: CDR1 SGHNT, CDR2 YYREEE (reference sequence). DNA of the CDR3: TGTGCCAGCAGCACCGGACAGACGGAGGAGACCCAGTACTTC. This sequence encodes CASSTGQTEETQYF.

The chain uses TRBV5-6 and TRBJ1-5; D is ambiguous. Germline loops: CDR1 SGHDT, CDR2 YYEEEE. V lost 4 bases to trimming and J lost 3 bases, with 5 bases between them. There are 12 residues in the CDR3. The CDR3 region is CASSLPNQPQHF. The CDR3 DNA follows: TGTGCCAGCAGCCTTCCCAATCAGCCCCAGCATTTT. The whole variable domain, remainder taken from reference TRBV5-6 and TRBJ1-5, is DAGVTQSPTHLIKTRGQQVTLRCSPKSGHDTVSWYQQALGQGPQFIFQYYEEEERQRGNFPDRFSGHQFPNYSSELNVNALLLGDSALYLCASSLPNQPQHFGDGTRLSIL.

The genes are TRBV24-1 and TRBJ2-2; 7 bases are a match to TRBD2. Germline V gene data show CDR1 as KGHDR and CDR2 as SFDVKD. The CDR3 loop spans 16 amino acids. J was trimmed by 4 bases and V by 0 bases; bases with no gene match: 4. The CDR3 loop is CATSDLASGGTGELFF. The CDR3 coding sequence is TGTGCCACCAGTGATTTGGCTAGCGGCGGCACCGGGGAGCTGTTTTTT.

About this clone itself: A clone one base away is much larger, so this may be a read error. The rearrangement joins TRBV11-2 to TRBJ2-1, with D unresolved. CDR3 length: 12 residues. Per the germline V gene, CDR1 is SGHAT and CDR2 is FQNNGV. With 6 bases removed from V and 6 bases from J, the gap between germline ends came to 9 bases. The CDR3 protein is CASSFSPNEQFF. CDR3 DNA: TGTGCCAGCAGTTTCAGTCCCAATGAGCAGTTCTTC.

The chain employs TRBV12-5 and TRBJ2-1, with a tentative D call TRBD2 (5 bases). Germline V gene data show CDR1 as LGHNT and CDR2 as FRNRAP. V dropped 3 bases and J dropped 3 bases, with 15 bases sitting between them. The CDR3 has 16 residues. The DNA for the CDR3 is TGTGCTAGTGGTTTAAGGCGGGTTAGCTTCTACAATGAGCAGTTCTTC. This gives the protein CASGLRRVSFYNEQFF.

The chain employs TRBV2 and TRBJ2-7; D might be TRBD1 (5 bases). The CDR3 totals 12 residues. Between the trimmed V and J ends, which lost 3 bases and 3 bases, there was a span of 6 bases. Germline CDR1 reads SNHLY; CDR2 reads FYNNEI. CDR3 DNA: TGTGCCAGCAGTGACAGGGTCTACGAGCAGTACTTC. Encoded protein: CASSDRVYEQYF.

The J gene is TRBJ2-2, the V gene TRBV2, with 7 bases aligning to TRBD1. The CDR3 spans 15 residues. J gave up 6 bases and V 6 bases, and 10 bases lay outside the gene matches. Germline V lookup: CDR1 SNHLY, CDR2 FYNNEI. CDR3 sequence (DNA): TGTGCCAGCAGGGGGGCAGGGGGAACTCCCGGGGAGCTGTTTTTT. Its translation: CASRGAGGTPGELFF.

The gene calls are TRBV5-6 and TRBJ1-6, with 7 bases aligning to TRBD1. V lost 3 bases to trimming and J lost 10 bases; unmatched junction nucleotides: 10. The CDR3 has 15 amino acids. Germline CDR1 reads SGHDT; CDR2 reads YYEEEE. The CDR3 coding sequence is TGTGCCAGCAGCTGGGGCAGGGGGTTTAGGTCACCCCTCCACTTT. Encoded protein: CASSWGRGFRSPLHF.

The rearrangement joins TRBV19 to TRBJ2-7; tentative D call: TRBD2 (6 bases). Germline loops: CDR1 LNHDA, CDR2 SQIVND (reference sequence). This CDR3 region has 13 residues. Between the trimmed V and J ends, which lost 6 bases and 8 bases, there was a span of 17 bases. For the CDR3, the DNA is TGTGCCAGTAGCATCTCCGGGAGTATCAAGCAGTACTTC. This encodes CASSISGSIKQYF.

The chain recombines TRBV3-1 (or the pseudogene TRBV3-2) with TRBJ2-4; TRBD1 might be the D (6 bases). Germline V gene lookup returns CDR1 LGHDT and CDR2 YNNKEL (reference sequence). The CDR3 totals 15 residues. V shed 6 bases and J shed 3 bases, with 15 bases lying between them. CDR3: CASSLGGEDKNIQYF. CDR3 nucleotides: TGTGCCAGCAGTCTTGGGGGCGAAGACAAAAACATTCAGTACTTC.

The J gene is TRBJ1-2, the V gene TRBV5-1, with D possibly TRBD1 on 6 matching bases. Germline values: CDR1 SGHRS, CDR2 YFSETQ. V was clipped by 0 bases and J by 4 bases, with 10 bases between them. The CDR3 runs 14 residues. CDR3 in amino acids: CASSLASGAYGYTF. CDR3 DNA sequence: TGCGCCAGCAGCTTGGCCTCAGGGGCCTATGGCTACACCTTC.

The chain uses TRBV5-1 and TRBJ2-3, with 10 bases identical to TRBD2. The V gene's germline CDR1 is SGHRS and CDR2 YFSETQ. The CDR3 has 14 residues. The ends lost 5 bases at V and 6 bases at J; junction bases unmatched: 6. The CDR3 region has the DNA TGCGCCAGCAGACTCGGACTAGCGGCTGATACGCAGTATTTT. The encoded protein is CASRLGLAADTQYF.

Concerning this clone: Other DNA sequences within the sample encode an identical CDR3. This chain links TRBV27 with TRBJ1-5; D uncertain. V gave up 2 bases and J gave up 7 bases, with 12 bases separating them. The CDR3 is made up of 14 amino acids. Germline V lookup: CDR1 MNHEY, CDR2 SMNVEV (reference sequence). CDR3 nucleotide sequence: TGTGCCAGCAGTTTAAATCGGGGTAGGCAGCCCCAGCATTTT. This codes for CASSLNRGRQPQHF.

V is TRBV11-3 and J is TRBJ2-5; TRBD1 might be the D (5 bases). V was cut by 5 bases and J by 5 bases, with 12 bases left in between. Germline CDR1 and CDR2: SGHNT and YENEEA. This CDR3 is 13 amino acids long. The DNA for the CDR3 is TGTGCCAGCAGCCAGGGCCTGGGGGAGACCCAGTACTTC. Translation: CASSQGLGETQYF.

The chain couples TRBV12-3 or TRBV12-4 to TRBJ1-5, with D possibly TRBD1 on 6 matching bases. CDR3 length: 13 amino acids. Trimming took 8 bases from V and 1 from J, leaving 9 bases between them. CDR3 sequence: CASATGSNQPQHF. The DNA for the CDR3 is TGTGCCAGCGCGACAGGAAGCAATCAGCCCCAGCATTTT.